These 12 T cell receptor beta chains were sequenced from one sample in a study of blood T cell repertoires in COVID-19. TCRdb's table, derived via immunoSEQ multiplex PCR, lists solely in-frame clones and lacks some. The repertoire consists of about 190,000 clones, with around 87% occurring once and the leading ten covering about 2.6%. Sequencing was done on a sample of peripheral blood. The receptors shown here come from a man aged 35 to 55 with active or convalescent COVID-19.

The rearrangement links TRBV18 to TRBJ1-4, with TRBD1 as a possible D gene (5 bases). The germline V gene has CDR1 KGHSH and CDR2 LQKENI. The CDR3 sequence is 18 residues long. Deletions cut 2 bases from V and 7 bases from J, with 23 bases between. CDR3 sequence: CASSPKGGGAGWSEKLFF. The CDR3, as DNA: TGTGCCAGCTCACCAAAGGGAGGTGGGGCTGGATGGAGTGAAAAACTGTTTTTT.

The CDR3 nucleotides read TGTGCCAGCAGTAGAGGACTAGCGGGGGGATACAATGAGCAGTTCTTC. Encoded protein: CASSRGLAGGYNEQFF. The chain uses TRBV7-2 and TRBJ2-1; 14 bases are shared with TRBD2. The CDR3 length is 16 residues. Germline V gene sequence: CDR1 SGHTA, CDR2 FQGNSA. The V gene end was trimmed by 6 bases and the J gene end by 4 bases; junction bases not matched to a gene: 5.

This clone was observed many times. The chain combines TRBV28 with TRBJ1-4; the D gene is possibly TRBD1 (6 bases). V lost 10 bases and J 0 bases, leaving 12 bases between the germline ends. The germline V gene has CDR1 MDHEN and CDR2 SYDVKM. The CDR3 consists of 14 residues. DNA for the CDR3: TGTGCCACCCAGGGGAGGGCAACTAATGAAAAACTGTTTTTT. Amino acid sequence: CATQGRATNEKLFF.

The chain is built from TRBV28 and TRBJ1-2; 12 bases are a match to TRBD1. The ends lost 5 bases at V and 4 bases at J; junction bases unmatched: 5. The CDR3 runs 15 residues. In germline, CDR1 is MDHEN, CDR2 SYDVKM. CDR3 in DNA: TGTGCCAGCAGTCCCCCGGGACAGGGGGCCTATGGCTACACCTTC. Its protein product is CASSPPGQGAYGYTF.

The chain links TRBV19 to TRBJ2-7; TRBD2 aligns across 9 bases. CDR3 length equals 15 residues. Germline V gene lookup returns CDR1 LNHDA and CDR2 SQIVND (reference sequence). V shed 2 bases and J 4 bases; nucleotides not matched to a gene: 6. DNA for the CDR3: TGTGCCAGTAGTATATTGGCGGGGGGGCCGTACGAGCAGTACTTC. Residues: CASSILAGGPYEQYF.

The chain couples TRBV7-9 to TRBJ1-5; possible D gene TRBD1, 5 bases. This CDR3 has 14 residues. Trimming took 5 bases from V and 5 from J, leaving 13 bases between them. Germline V lookup: CDR1 SEHNR, CDR2 FQNEAQ (reference sequence). This chain's CDR3 is CASSRSGGDQPQHF. The CDR3 nucleotides read TGTGCCAGCAGCCGGAGTGGGGGGGATCAGCCCCAGCATTTT.

This chain links TRBV29-1 with TRBJ1-2, with 7 bases identical to TRBD1. The CDR3 length is 13 residues. V dropped 3 bases and J dropped 4; count of bases not matched to a gene: 5. Germline CDR1 is SQVTM and CDR2 is ANQGSEA. The CDR3 DNA sequence: TGCAGCGTTGATGCACAGGGGAGCTATGGCTACACCTTC. Amino acid sequence: CSVDAQGSYGYTF.

The genes are TRBV11-2 and TRBJ1-4; D may be TRBD1 (6 bases). CDR1 and CDR2 from the germline V gene are SGHAT and FQNNGV. Trimming pared 2 bases from V and 7 bases from J, leaving 11 bases between. The CDR3 totals 14 residues. The CDR3 sequence: CASSLTQGPEKLFF. DNA of the CDR3: TGTGCCAGCAGCTTAACGCAGGGGCCTGAAAAACTGTTTTTT.

The CDR3 sequence: CASSLGQGMDTQYF. The CDR3 DNA follows: TGTGCCAGCAGCTTGGGACAGGGGATGGATACGCAGTATTTT. The rearrangement joins TRBV7-3 to TRBJ2-3, with 10 bases fitting TRBD1. J gave up 6 bases and V 3 bases, and 3 bases lay outside the gene matches. Germline values: CDR1 SGHTA, CDR2 FQGTGA. The CDR3 loop spans 14 amino acids.

The CDR3 is CATSSGEERWRGTGELFF. DNA for the CDR3: TGTGCCACCAGCTCTGGGGAAGAGCGGTGGCGGGGCACGGGGGAGCTGTTTTTT. The chain employs TRBV15 and TRBJ2-2; maybe TRBD2 (6 bases). The CDR3 totals 18 residues. V dropped 5 bases and J dropped 8 bases, with 27 bases sitting between them. Germline V gives CDR1 LNHNV, CDR2 YYDKDF (reference sequence).

The rearrangement uses TRBV6-1 and TRBJ1-5; D remains unclear. The germline V gene encodes CDR1 MNHNS and CDR2 SASEGT. Trimming took 2 bases from V and 0 from J, leaving 8 bases between them. CDR3 size: 15 residues. CDR3 region: CASSENGASNQPQHF. In DNA form, the CDR3 reads TGTGCCAGCAGTGAAAATGGAGCTAGCAATCAGCCCCAGCATTTT.

V is TRBV7-8 and J is TRBJ2-1; the match to TRBD2 covers 14 bases. The length of the CDR3 is 17 residues. J was trimmed by 4 bases and V by 5 bases; bases with no gene match: 7. Per germline, CDR1 SGHVS and CDR2 FQNEAQ. CDR3 sequence reads: CASSKTSGGAGYNEQFF. In nucleotides, the CDR3 is TGTGCCAGCAGCAAGACTAGCGGGGGGGCCGGATACAATGAGCAGTTCTTC.